Each of the 14 T cell receptor beta chains below was sequenced from the same sample in a study of cytomegalovirus exposure and HLA in healthy donors. It was with 60 Vbeta and 13 Jbeta primers that the PCR ran. Method: immunoSEQ multiplex PCR; TCRdb's copy keeps in-frame clones and lacks some. The sample has fewer than 90,000 clones, approximately 70% seen once. The sequenced sample was PBMCs. Receptors originate from a woman aged 50 to 65 in good health and CMV-seropositive.

The V call is TRBV15, the J call TRBJ2-7; unclear D gene. Germline CDR1 is LNHNV and CDR2 is YYDKDF (reference sequence). This CDR3 contains 12 residues. V shed 3 bases and J shed 9 bases, with 12 bases lying between them. The CDR3 DNA sequence: TGTGCCACCAGCAGTGTGCGTAGCTGGCAGTACTTC. Its protein product is CATSSVRSWQYF.

This chain links TRBV7-9 with TRBJ2-7, with D possibly matching TRBD2 (5 bases). In germline, CDR1 is SEHNR, CDR2 FQNEAQ (reference sequence). The ends were cut back, 5 bases at V and 2 bases at J, with 13 bases in the middle. This CDR3 has 14 residues. This CDR3 is CASSPRTGTYEQYF. DNA for the CDR3: TGTGCCAGCAGCCCGCGGACGGGAACCTACGAGCAGTACTTC. The full variable domain, rest sourced from reference TRBV7-9 and TRBJ2-7, is DTGVSQNPRHKITKRGQNVTFRCDPISEHNRLYWYRQTLGQGPEFLTYFQNEAQLEKSRLLSDRFSAERPKGSFSTLEIQRTEQGDSAMYLCASSPRTGTYEQYFGPGTRLTVT.

The V call is TRBV6-1, the J call TRBJ2-7, with 8 bases fitting TRBD2. The CDR3 covers 16 residues. CDR1 and CDR2 from the germline V gene are MNHNS and SASEGT. Trimming took 0 bases from V and 4 from J; bases not matched to a gene: 8. The DNA for the CDR3 is TGTGCCAGCAGTGAAGCGGAAGCGGGAGACATTTACGAGCAGTACTTC. It yields the protein CASSEAEAGDIYEQYF.

V usage is TRBV7-8 and J usage is TRBJ2-1; 13 bases agree with TRBD2. Looked up from germline, CDR1 is SGHVS and CDR2 is FQNEAQ. The CDR3 contains 18 residues. J gave up 9 bases and V 1 base, and 12 bases lay outside the gene matches. In nucleotides, the CDR3 is TGTGCCAGCAGCTTAGTGCCTATGACTAGCGGGAGGAGGGGTGAGCAGTTCTTC. Translation gives CASSLVPMTSGRRGEQFF.

This clone has just one count. The chain combines TRBV10-3 with TRBJ1-5; the match to TRBD1 covers 7 bases. V was clipped by 4 bases and J by 4 bases; unmatched bases: 7. The CDR3 covers 15 residues. The V gene's germline CDR1 is ENHRY and CDR2 SYGVKD. CDR3 coding DNA: TGTGCCATCAGTGGCGGACAGGAGGGTAATCAGCCCCAGCATTTT. This codes for CAISGGQEGNQPQHF.

In DNA, the CDR3 is TGTGCCAGCAGTTCGAGGGGGACAGGCCAAGAGACCCAGTACTTC. The encoded protein is CASSSRGTGQETQYF. The chain joins TRBV28 to TRBJ2-5; 8 bases match TRBD1. CDR3 length equals 15 residues. The V and J ends lost 4 bases and 1 base, in that order; junction bases with no gene match: 5. Germline lookup yields CDR1 MDHEN and CDR2 SYDVKM.

This clone was observed a handful of times. The chain carries TRBV5-7 and TRBJ2-5, with TRBD2 matching 11 bases. TRBV5-7 is an open reading frame, and its role is uncertain. This CDR3 is built from 15 residues. With V trimmed by 4 bases and J by 5 bases, 7 bases remained unmatched. The CDR3 bases are TGTGCCAGCAGCGTGTCAATAGCGGGGGGGGAGACCCAGTACTTC. Amino acid sequence: CASSVSIAGGETQYF.

This clone was found once. The V and J genes are TRBV4-3 and TRBJ1-5; 7 nucleotides match TRBD1. Germline-derived CDR1 and CDR2 are LGHNA and YSLEER. This CDR3 contains 16 residues. J was trimmed by 2 bases and V by 0 bases; bases with no gene match: 4. The DNA for the CDR3 is TGCGCCAGCAGCCAAGATTCTACAGGGGGCAATCAGCCCCAGCATTTT. It yields the protein CASSQDSTGGNQPQHF.

The chain carries TRBV10-3 and TRBJ1-3; D is perhaps TRBD1 (6 bases). The V gene lost 9 bases and the J gene lost 1 base, with 19 bases spanning the gap. From germline, CDR1 is ENHRY and CDR2 SYGVKD. The CDR3 is 16 amino acids. As DNA, the CDR3 is TGTGCCATGTCCTCGGACAGAATCGGTTCTGGAAACACCATATATTTT. As protein: CAMSSDRIGSGNTIYF.

In this sample, this clone turned up once. The chain employs TRBV18 and TRBJ1-1, with D maybe TRBD1 (6 bases). Between the trimmed V and J ends, which lost 3 bases and 4 bases, there was a span of 12 bases. The CDR3 covers 14 residues. CDR1 KGHSH and CDR2 LQKENI come from the germline V gene. CDR3 sequence: CASSPTRDTTEAFF. For the CDR3, the DNA is TGTGCCAGCTCACCTACCAGGGACACCACTGAAGCTTTCTTT.

This clone was seen a handful of times. V is TRBV27 and J is TRBJ2-3; D gene ambiguous. Trimming left V 2 bases short and J 3 bases short, with 6 bases between. This CDR3 is 13 amino acids long. CDR1 is MNHEY, CDR2 SMNVEV, per germline (reference sequence). CDR3 sequence: CASSLGPTDTQYF. The CDR3 bases are TGTGCCAGCAGTTTAGGGCCGACAGATACGCAGTATTTT.

The chain is built from TRBV14 and TRBJ2-5; tentative D call: TRBD2 (6 bases). Germline V gene sequence: CDR1 SGHDN, CDR2 FVKESK. The CDR3 runs 14 residues. Trimming stripped 3 bases from V and 5 bases from J, with 13 bases between. CDR3 nucleotide sequence: TGTGCCAGCAGCCAGGCCGGGACTCGTGAGACCCAGTACTTC. Protein sequence: CASSQAGTRETQYF.

This clone was counted a single time. The chain carries TRBV10-3 and TRBJ1-2; D unclear. Germline V CDR1 and CDR2: ENHRY, SYGVKD. Trimming removed 0 bases from V and 8 bases from J, with 13 bases in between. This CDR3 has 14 amino acids. The CDR3 DNA reads TGTGCCATCAGTGAGTCGTACCAGACCGGGGGCTACACCTTC. Its protein product is CAISESYQTGGYTF.

The CDR3 loop is CASSFISLADNQPQHF. The CDR3 DNA reads TGTGCCAGCAGCTTTATATCTCTGGCGGACAATCAGCCCCAGCATTTT. This chain uses TRBV7-2 with TRBJ1-5, with D hard to call. From germline, CDR1 is SGHTA and CDR2 FQGNSA. Trimming shortened V by 3 bases and J by 3 bases, and 15 bases separated the two germline ends. This CDR3 spans 16 amino acids.